The rows below give T cell receptor beta chains drawn from one sample of a study of shared clonotypes between healthy human individuals. The repertoire was sequenced with immunoSEQ multiplex PCR; TCRdb's copy has only in-frame clones and lacks some. This table holds 800,000 or so clones, just over 95% found once. Source material: naive CD8+ T cells sorted from blood. These receptors all come from a man younger than 45 in good health. The CDR3 runs from the conserved cysteine through the conserved F or W. The D gene is left open where the match is weak. A clone size is listed for some rows: how often the clone was seen (once, few, many), or a class if it is expanded.

clone_size j_call cdr3_length v_call d_call cdr3_aa cdr3_nt
- TRBJ2-7 11 TRBV5-1 - CASSLVNEQYF TGCGCCAGCAGCTTGGTGAACGAGCAGTACTTC
- TRBJ2-1 15 TRBV14 TRBD2 CASSQGLAGWDEQFF TGTGCCAGCAGCCAGGGACTAGCGGGTTGGGATGAGCAGTTCTTC
- TRBJ2-7 13 TRBV11-2 - CASSLELGYEQYF TGTGCCAGCAGCTTAGAGTTAGGCTACGAGCAGTACTTC
- TRBJ1-1 16 TRBV7-6 - CASSTNPEGGNTEAFF TGTGCCAGCAGCACAAACCCGGAGGGGGGGAACACTGAAGCTTTCTTT
- TRBJ2-3 15 TRBV10-2 - CASSESERYTDTQYF TGCGCCAGCAGTGAGTCCGAAAGATACACAGATACGCAGTATTTT
- TRBJ2-3 14 TRBV5-5 TRBD1 CASSTGQGHDTQYF TGTGCCAGCAGCACGGGACAGGGGCACGATACGCAGTATTTT
few TRBJ2-7 15 TRBV6-5 - CASSPGTDGTYEQYF TGTGCCAGCAGCCCCGGCACAGATGGTACCTACGAGCAGTACTTC
many TRBJ1-5 12 TRBV4-1 - CASSTVNQPQHF TGCGCCAGCAGCACGGTAAATCAGCCCCAGCATTTT
- TRBJ2-7 17 TRBV5-1 TRBD2 CASSSEPLAGGAYEQYF TGCGCCAGCAGCTCCGAGCCCCTAGCGGGAGGAGCCTACGAGCAGTACTTC
- TRBJ1-1 16 TRBV13 - CASSLVSEYMNTEAFF TGTGCCAGCAGCTTAGTATCAGAGTACATGAACACTGAAGCTTTCTTT
once TRBJ2-2 15 TRBV6-5 - CASSYGAGGTGELFF TGTGCCAGCAGTTACGGGGCAGGGGGGACCGGGGAGCTGTTTTTT
- TRBJ2-1 14 TRBV5-6 - CASSYGSSNNEQFF TGTGCCAGCAGCTACGGGAGTTCTAACAATGAGCAGTTCTTC
- TRBJ2-1 13 TRBV7-2 - CASSLGFYNEQFF TGTGCCAGCAGCTTGGGTTTTTACAATGAGCAGTTCTTC
- TRBJ2-3 13 TRBV28 - CASRETSTDTQYF TGTGCCAGCAGAGAGACTAGCACAGATACGCAGTATTTT
- TRBJ2-7 15 TRBV10-1 TRBD2 CASSETGLAGDEQYF TGCGCCAGCAGTGAGACGGGACTAGCGGGAGACGAGCAGTACTTC
- TRBJ2-1 17 TRBV7-2 TRBD1 CASSYSLRDRPYNEQFF TGTGCCAGCAGTTACTCTTTACGGGACAGGCCCTACAATGAGCAGTTCTTC
once TRBJ2-1 14 TRBV13 TRBD2 CASSKGLVDNEQFF TGTGCCAGCAGCAAGGGACTAGTAGACAATGAGCAGTTCTTC
- TRBJ2-2 18 TRBV4-1 TRBD2 CASGPTGTSGKNTGELFF TGCGCCAGCGGCCCAACCGGGACTAGCGGGAAGAACACCGGGGAGCTGTTTTTT
- TRBJ2-1 16 TRBV4-1 TRBD2 CASSQDLAVGGDEQFF TGCGCCAGCAGCCAAGACTTAGCCGTGGGAGGGGATGAGCAGTTCTTC
- TRBJ2-7 13 TRBV28 - CATRTASSYEQYF TGTGCCACCCGGACGGCGAGCTCCTACGAGCAGTACTTC
- TRBJ2-1 16 TRBV7-9 TRBD2 CASSTGTSGREHEQFF TGTGCCAGCAGCACCGGGACTAGCGGGAGGGAACATGAGCAGTTCTTC
- TRBJ2-7 14 TRBV27 TRBD2 CASSSSGTRYEQYF TGTGCCAGCAGTTCCTCCGGGACTAGGTACGAGCAGTACTTC
- TRBJ2-7 15 TRBV29-1 TRBD1 CSVEDTTGETYEQYF TGCAGCGTTGAAGACACGACAGGGGAAACGTACGAGCAGTACTTC
- TRBJ2-1 16 TRBV4-3 - CASSQAQWRLNNEQFF TGCGCCAGCAGCCAAGCTCAGTGGCGGCTAAACAATGAGCAGTTCTTC
- TRBJ1-1 14 TRBV10-3 - CAISPRGGNTEAFF TGTGCCATCAGCCCGAGGGGGGGCAACACTGAAGCTTTCTTT
- TRBJ1-1 15 TRBV9 TRBD1 CASSEGDRGYTEAFF TGTGCCAGCAGCGAGGGGGACAGGGGTTACACTGAAGCTTTCTTT
once TRBJ2-7 16 TRBV9 - CASSPSDRLSSYEQYF TGTGCCAGCAGCCCCTCAGACCGGTTAAGCTCCTACGAGCAGTACTTC
- TRBJ2-7 14 TRBV30 - CAWSRDSRGYEQYF TGTGCCTGGAGTCGGGACTCCCGGGGGTACGAGCAGTACTTC
- TRBJ2-3 14 TRBV4-1 TRBD2 CASSRAGGTDTQYF TGCGCCAGCAGCCGAGCGGGAGGAACAGATACGCAGTATTTT
- TRBJ2-5 14 TRBV5-4 TRBD1 CASSIRQGSETQYF TGTGCCAGCAGCATAAGACAGGGTAGCGAGACCCAGTACTTC
- TRBJ2-7 15 TRBV7-2 - CASSSTGTTSYEQYF TGTGCCAGCAGCTCCACCGGGACCACATCCTACGAGCAGTACTTC
- TRBJ2-5 13 TRBV7-9 - CASSLAGRETQYF TGTGCCAGCAGCTTAGCTGGGAGAGAGACCCAGTACTTC
- TRBJ2-2 13 TRBV11-2 TRBD1 CAGGQTNTGELFF TGTGCCGGGGGACAGACGAACACCGGGGAGCTGTTTTTT
- TRBJ2-7 13 TRBV27 - CASSYRAASEQYF TGTGCCAGCAGTTACCGTGCGGCGAGCGAGCAGTACTTC
- TRBJ2-2 20 TRBV5-4 TRBD2 CASSLAPQHSLAGLLGELFF TGTGCCAGCAGCTTGGCGCCACAGCACTCACTAGCGGGACTTCTCGGGGAGCTGTTTTTT
- TRBJ1-1 12 TRBV19 - CASGQLNTEAFF TGTGCCAGCGGACAGTTGAACACTGAAGCTTTCTTT